The sequence of this TCR beta chain was determined in a study of PD-1 blockade in classical Hodgkin lymphoma (dated by TCRdb to between 2020 and 2021). Regarding the study in general: Nivolumab dosing was 3 mg/kg intravenously every 2 weeks, continuing until either disease progression or unacceptable toxicity. To define a peripheral blood immune signature of response to PD-1 blockade in classical Hodgkin lymphoma, the study combined TCR beta sequencing with CyTOF.

The CDR3 holds 14 amino acids from the cysteine to the phenylalanine. The CDR3 DNA has 42 bases and is translated from base 1. V was cut back by 8 bases and J by 0 bases, leaving a gap of 14 bases between them. CDR1 and CDR2, looked up from the germline V gene (reference sequence), are MNHNY and SVGAGI. Only one count was recorded for this clone. The antigen it binds to is not known. No base quality information exists; no much larger clone differs at one position. Sample time point, as interpreted from the label and publication: cycle 2 day 1 (C2D1) of nivolumab. Every trial patient had relapsed following autologous stem cell transplantation, and prior brentuximab vedotin exposure was what differed among cohorts A, B and C. The trial cohort included fewer than 60 patients with relapsed/refractory classical Hodgkin lymphoma, and each patient had a best overall response of complete response, partial response or progressive disease. Trial patients were treated with single-agent nivolumab in the multi-cohort phase II CheckMate 205 trial. An independent review committee assessed best overall response by applying the 2007 International Working Group response criteria. Trial PBMCs were collected immediately before nivolumab initiation (C1D1) and during therapy at cycle 2 day 1 and cycle 4 day 1. Peripheral blood was collected in 8 mL Vacutainer Cell Preparation Tubes, from which PBMCs were isolated by centrifugation and then cryopreserved.

Beyond this particular receptor, the publication reports: A significant rise by C4D1 was seen in CD4+ but not CD8+ TCR diversity (p=0.0027 vs p=0.16), with the rise being most apparent in complete responders (p=0.02). Baseline diversity similar to that of newly diagnosed patients was observed in trial patients achieving complete response, whereas significantly lower diversity was observed in partial responders and progressors. Lower diversity was seen in patients whose nivolumab began less than 1 year after ASCT, and these patients were left out of later analyses so that immune reconstitution would not confound the results. The study covered only a single clinical trial cohort, and the causes of the repertoire differences, possibly disease activity or prior therapy, were still not defined. Baseline TCR diversity was reported to be lower in newly diagnosed patients than in healthy donors, and even lower in relapsed/refractory patients.

Genomic DNA was isolated using the Qiagen DNeasy kit from unsorted PBMCs as well as from negatively selected CD4+ and CD8+ fractions. TCR beta CDR3 regions were amplified by immunoSEQ multiplex PCR using primers annealing to V and J segments. A synthetic immune receptor repertoire was used to minimize amplification bias, and any remaining bias was removed computationally after sequencing. In the source study's methods: Repertoire diversity was quantified as the Shannon entropy index using custom Python scripts. Unsorted, CD4+ and CD8+ repertoires were analyzed separately, except in combined analyses where CD4+ and CD8+ sequences were merged in silico. Clonal expansion was defined as at least a 2-fold frequency increase after treatment relative to C1D1, with a pseudocount of 0.5 for undetected baseline clones. Singleton clones were defined as clones with 0 or 1 copy at C1D1, and non-singleton clones were defined as clones with 2 or more copies. Clones expanded in unsorted samples were annotated as CD4+, CD8+ or unknown by matching protein sequences in sorted samples from the same patient. Wilcoxon tests on paired samples were used to test diversity changes from C1D1 to C4D1. What TCRdb holds here is the immuneACCESS table cut down to in-frame rearrangements. Part of the clones is not present; checked against another copy, under half of the missing clones reflect an unresolved V gene, and the others are unexplained. V and J calls and clone size are those listed in that table; D and trimming were worked out from the DNA. In all, the sample holds 25,000 to 30,000 clones, and approximately 66% of those were seen once. Together, the top ten hold roughly 24% of the sample.

The rearrangement joined TRBV6-6 to TRBJ2-7, with the D segment identity uncertain. The specimen comprised peripheral blood mononuclear cells (PBMCs), sampled before the second cycle of nivolumab. The origin of this receptor is a human donor with classical Hodgkin lymphoma. Here the CDR3 is given as CASVFGQSSYEQYF. In nucleotides, the sequence is TGTGCCAGCGTGTTCGGGCAGAGCTCCTACGAGCAGTACTTC.